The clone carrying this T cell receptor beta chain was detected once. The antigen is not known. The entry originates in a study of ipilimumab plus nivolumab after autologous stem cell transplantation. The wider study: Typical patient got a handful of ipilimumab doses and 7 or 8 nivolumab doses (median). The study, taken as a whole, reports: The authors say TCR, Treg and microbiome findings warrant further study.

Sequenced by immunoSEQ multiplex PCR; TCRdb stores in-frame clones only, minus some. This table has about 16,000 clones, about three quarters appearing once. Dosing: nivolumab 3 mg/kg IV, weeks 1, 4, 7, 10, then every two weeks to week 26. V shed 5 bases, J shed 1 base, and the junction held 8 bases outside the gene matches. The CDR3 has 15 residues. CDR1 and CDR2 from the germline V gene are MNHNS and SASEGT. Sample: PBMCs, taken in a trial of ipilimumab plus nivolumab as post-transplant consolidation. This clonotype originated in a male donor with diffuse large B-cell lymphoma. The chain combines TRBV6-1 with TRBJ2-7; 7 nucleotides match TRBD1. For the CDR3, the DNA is TGTGCCAGCAGTTTCGGACAGGCCGAGTCCTACGAGCAGTACTTC. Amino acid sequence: CASSFGQAESYEQYF.